This entry is about one T cell receptor beta chain. Its antigen is currently unknown. The sample is drawn from a study of T cells after posttransplantation cyclophosphamide. Study findings and constraints: Donor CD8+ memory clones often dominated recipient blood repertoires at later times. Recipient CMV seropositivity and CMV reactivation strongly tracked TRB clonality.

Between the trimmed V and J ends, which lost 2 bases and 8 bases, there was a span of 5 bases. Germline CDR1 is MNHNS and CDR2 is SASEGT. This CDR3 is 11 amino acids long. TCRdb's copy holds only in-frame clones and misses some; the assay was immunoSEQ multiplex PCR. The sample has 13,000 to 15,000 clones; 76% are singletons. The TCR originated in a man aged 50 to 59. This chain connects TRBV6-1 to TRBJ2-3; D not resolved. What was sequenced was memory CD4+ T cells sorted from PBMCs. CDR3 DNA sequence: TGTGCCAGCAGTGAACCGTTTACGCAGTATTTT. This sequence encodes CASSEPFTQYF.